This T cell receptor (beta chain) comes out of a study of blood T cells in healthy people across ages. Primers used in a second PCR of roughly 7 to 12 cycles were a sample-barcoded 5' primer and a J-beta primer mix. TCRdb reprocessed the 5' RACE reads via MiXCR and lists one record per CDR3 protein. The table includes 700,000 to 1,000,000 distinct CDR3 sequences, more than 40% detected once. V gave up 3 bases and J gave up 5 bases, with 13 bases separating them. Germline CDR1 reads SEHNR; CDR2 reads FQNEAQ (reference sequence). The CDR3 runs to 14 residues. The sequence came from a man aged 60 to 75 in good health. The gene calls are TRBV7-9 and TRBJ1-1; tentatively, D is TRBD1 (6 bases). Sequencing used blood. DNA for the CDR3: TGTGCCAGCAGCTTCACAGGGATGGGGACTGAAGCTTTCTTT. Translation gives CASSFTGMGTEAFF.